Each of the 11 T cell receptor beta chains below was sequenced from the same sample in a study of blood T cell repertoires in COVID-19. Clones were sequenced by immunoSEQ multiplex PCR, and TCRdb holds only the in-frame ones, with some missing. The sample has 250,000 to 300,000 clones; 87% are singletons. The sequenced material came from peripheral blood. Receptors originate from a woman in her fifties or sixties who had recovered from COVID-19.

The CDR3 reads CASSVASGTGGYTF. The CDR3 DNA reads TGTGCCAGCAGCGTAGCCTCCGGGACAGGAGGCTACACCTTC. V usage is TRBV9 and J usage is TRBJ1-2; 8 bases map to TRBD1. V lost 0 bases to trimming and J lost 8 bases; unmatched junction nucleotides: 6. CDR3 length: 14 amino acids. Germline lookup yields CDR1 SGDLS and CDR2 YYNGEE.

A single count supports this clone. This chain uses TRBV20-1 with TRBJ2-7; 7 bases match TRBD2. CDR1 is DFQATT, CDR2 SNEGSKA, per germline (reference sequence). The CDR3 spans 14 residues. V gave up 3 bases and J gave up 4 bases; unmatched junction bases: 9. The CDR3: CSASTAGEVYEQYF. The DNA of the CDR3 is TGCAGTGCTAGTACGGCGGGAGAGGTTTACGAGCAGTACTTC.

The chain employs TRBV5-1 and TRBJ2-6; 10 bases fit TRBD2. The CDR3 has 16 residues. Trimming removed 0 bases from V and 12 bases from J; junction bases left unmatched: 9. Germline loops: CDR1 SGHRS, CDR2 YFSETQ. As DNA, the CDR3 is TGCGCCAGCAGCTTGGCGAGCGGGGGGGCCGGCGGCGTCCTGACTTTC. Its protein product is CASSLASGGAGGVLTF.

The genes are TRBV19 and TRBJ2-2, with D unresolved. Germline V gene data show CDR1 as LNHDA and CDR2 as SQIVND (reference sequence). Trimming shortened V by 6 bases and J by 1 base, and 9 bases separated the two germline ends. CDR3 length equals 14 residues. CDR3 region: CASSYGVNTGELFF. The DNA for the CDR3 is TGTGCCAGTAGCTACGGAGTGAACACCGGGGAGCTGTTTTTT.

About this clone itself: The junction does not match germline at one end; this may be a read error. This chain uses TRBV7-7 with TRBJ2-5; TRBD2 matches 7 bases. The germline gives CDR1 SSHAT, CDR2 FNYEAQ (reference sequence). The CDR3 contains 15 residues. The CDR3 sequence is CASSLYSGYQETQYF. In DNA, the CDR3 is TGTGCTAGCAGCCTTTATAGCGGGTACCAAGAGACCCAGTACTTC.

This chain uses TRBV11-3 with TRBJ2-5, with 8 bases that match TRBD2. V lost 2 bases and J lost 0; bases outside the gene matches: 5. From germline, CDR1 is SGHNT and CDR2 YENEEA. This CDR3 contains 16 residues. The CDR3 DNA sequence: TGTGCCAGCAGCTTAAGATCTAGCGGGCACCAAGAGACCCAGTACTTC. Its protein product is CASSLRSSGHQETQYF.

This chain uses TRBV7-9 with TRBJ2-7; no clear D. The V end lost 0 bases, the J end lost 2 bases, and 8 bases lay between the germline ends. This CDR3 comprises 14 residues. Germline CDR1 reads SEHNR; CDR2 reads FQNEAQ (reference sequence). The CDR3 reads CASSLAWQTYEQYF. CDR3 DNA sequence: TGTGCCAGCAGCTTAGCGTGGCAGACCTACGAGCAGTACTTC.

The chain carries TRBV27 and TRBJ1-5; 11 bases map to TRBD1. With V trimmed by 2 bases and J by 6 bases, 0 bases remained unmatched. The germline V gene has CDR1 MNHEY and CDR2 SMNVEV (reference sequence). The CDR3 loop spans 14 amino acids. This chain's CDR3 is CASSLGTGGQPQHF. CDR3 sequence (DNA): TGTGCCAGCAGTTTAGGGACAGGGGGTCAGCCCCAGCATTTT.

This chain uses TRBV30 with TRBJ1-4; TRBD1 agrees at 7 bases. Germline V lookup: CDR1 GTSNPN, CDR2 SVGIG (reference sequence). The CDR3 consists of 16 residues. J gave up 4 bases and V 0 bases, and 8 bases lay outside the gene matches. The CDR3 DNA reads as TGTGCCTGGAGTGTACTAGGGACAGTTCATAATGAAAAACTGTTTTTT. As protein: CAWSVLGTVHNEKLFF. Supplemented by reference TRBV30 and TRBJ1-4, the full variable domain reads SQTIHQWPATLVQPVGSPLSLECTVEGTSNPNLYWYRQAAGRGLQLLFYSVGIGQISSEVPQNLSASRPQDRQFILSSKKLLLSDSGFYLCAWSVLGTVHNEKLFFGSGTQLSVL.

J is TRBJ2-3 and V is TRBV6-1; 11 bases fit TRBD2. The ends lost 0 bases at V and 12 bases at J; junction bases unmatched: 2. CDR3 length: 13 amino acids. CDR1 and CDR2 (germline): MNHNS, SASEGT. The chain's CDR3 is CASSEALAGGQYF. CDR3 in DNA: TGTGCCAGCAGTGAAGCTCTAGCGGGGGGCCAGTATTTT.

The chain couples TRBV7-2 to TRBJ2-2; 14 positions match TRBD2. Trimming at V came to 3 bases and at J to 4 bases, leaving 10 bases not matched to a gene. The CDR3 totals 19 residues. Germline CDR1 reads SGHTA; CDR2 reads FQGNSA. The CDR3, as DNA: TGTGCCAGCAGCTTCCAATGGGGGGGACTAGCGGGAGCCACCGGGGAGCTGTTTTTT. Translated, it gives CASSFQWGGLAGATGELFF.